A selection of T cell receptor beta chains follows, all from one sample in a study of blood T cell repertoires in COVID-19. Generated by immunoSEQ multiplex PCR, the TCRdb table keeps only in-frame clones and is missing some. The data contain about 57,000 clones, approximately 86% of them seen just once; the ten biggest clones take up 22%. The source material was peripheral blood. The receptor set was obtained from a woman older than 75 with COVID-19, enrolled during active disease. The CDR3 runs from the conserved cysteine through the conserved F or W. Each record gives: J gene, D gene, clone size, V gene, CDR3 DNA, CDR3 protein. D genes are given only for firm matches. A clone size is listed for some rows: how often the clone was seen (once, few, many), or a class if it is expanded.

TRBJ1-2,TRBD1,NA,TRBV6-5,TGTGCCAGCGTTGGGACAGGGATTCTTGGCTACACCTTC,CASVGTGILGYTF
TRBJ2-1,TRBD1,NA,TRBV5-1,TGCGCCAGCAGCCTCCCCGGGACAGGGCTTAACAATGAGCAGTTCTTC,CASSLPGTGLNNEQFF
TRBJ2-1,NA,NA,TRBV24-1,TGTGCCACCAGTGATATCACTAGAGGTAGCAATGAGCAGTTCTTC,CATSDITRGSNEQFF
TRBJ1-3,TRBD1,NA,TRBV3-1/TRBV3-2,TGTGCCAGCAGCCAAGCTAGGACAGGGACTGGAAACACCATATATTTT,CASSQARTGTGNTIYF
TRBJ2-7,NA,NA,TRBV6-5,TGTGCCAGCAGCAGTTATGCCGGGACAACCTACGAGCAGTACTTC,CASSSYAGTTYEQYF
TRBJ1-5,NA,NA,TRBV5-4,TGTGCCAGCAGCTTGGGCGAGGGCAGCAATCAGCCCCAGCATTTT,CASSLGEGSNQPQHF
TRBJ2-1,TRBD2,NA,TRBV7-2,TGTGCCAGCAGCGCCCAGCCCCTGGTGGTGCGGGGGGGGAGTGAGCAGTTCTTC,CASSAQPLVVRGGSEQFF
TRBJ1-1,TRBD1,NA,TRBV5-1,TGCGCCAGCGGTCAGGGGGTAGTACAGAGGACTGAAGCTTTCTTT,CASGQGVVQRTEAFF
TRBJ2-2,NA,NA,TRBV7-6,TGTGCCAGCAGCTTAGCGCGAGGGGGGGGCACCGGGGAGCTGTTTTTT,CASSLARGGGTGELFF
TRBJ2-5,TRBD1,NA,TRBV2,TGTGCCAGCAGTTCAGGGGGCGGGGAGACCCAGTACTTC,CASSSGGGETQYF
TRBJ2-7,TRBD2,NA,TRBV6-5,TGTGCCAGCGGCGGGGGGTTCCCCATCTACGAGCAGTACTTC,CASGGGFPIYEQYF
TRBJ1-6,TRBD1,NA,TRBV30,TGTGCCTGGAGTGCCCCGATGAGGGGGCTTTTGAATAATTCACCCCTCCACTTT,CAWSAPMRGLLNNSPLHF
TRBJ2-1,TRBD1,NA,TRBV27,TGTGCCAGCAGTTTATCCGGGACAGGGGCGCAGAATGAGCAGTTCTTC,CASSLSGTGAQNEQFF
TRBJ2-7,TRBD1,NA,TRBV5-1,TGCGCCAGCAGCTTGGGGGGACAGGGGATCGCCTACGAGCAGTACTTC,CASSLGGQGIAYEQYF
TRBJ2-5,TRBD2,NA,TRBV2,TGTGCCAGCAGTGTAATAGCGGGGTACCAAGAGACCCAGTACTTC,CASSVIAGYQETQYF
TRBJ1-2,TRBD1,NA,TRBV6-5,TGTGCCAGCAGTTTTTCCGGGACAGGGGGGATTGGAGGCTACACCTTC,CASSFSGTGGIGGYTF
TRBJ1-4,NA,NA,TRBV11-2,TGTGCCAGCAGCTTAGGGCAGGGGTTACATGAAAAACTGTTTTTT,CASSLGQGLHEKLFF
TRBJ2-3,TRBD1,NA,TRBV18,TGTGCCAGCTCACCACGGACAGGGGTGGATGGCACAGATACGCAGTATTTT,CASSPRTGVDGTDTQYF
TRBJ2-1,NA,NA,TRBV14,TGTGCCAGCAGCCAAGTCGAGCGACGGGGGGCTGATGAGCAGTTCTTC,CASSQVERRGADEQFF
TRBJ1-2,TRBD1,NA,TRBV6-6,TGTGCCAGCAGTCCGAGGACAGGGGGCCTACAGGGCTACACCTTC,CASSPRTGGLQGYTF
TRBJ1-5,TRBD1,NA,TRBV5-1,TGCGCCAGCAGCTTGGAGGGGACAGGGGGGCAGCCCCAGCATTTT,CASSLEGTGGQPQHF
TRBJ2-1,TRBD2,NA,TRBV3-1/TRBV3-2,TGTGCCAGCAGCCCGAAGGCTAGCGGGGGGGCCGTTGAGCAGTTCTTC,CASSPKASGGAVEQFF
TRBJ1-5,NA,NA,TRBV7-6,TGTGCCAGCAGCTCCGGATATCCAGGGGAGTATCAGCCCCAGCATTTT,CASSSGYPGEYQPQHF
TRBJ1-1,NA,NA,TRBV19,TGTGCCAGTAGTACCAGGACTGTGAACACTGAAGCTTTCTTT,CASSTRTVNTEAFF
TRBJ1-1,NA,NA,TRBV3-1/TRBV3-2,TGTGCCAGCAGCCAAGGGTCGGGTTCGAACACTGAAGCTTTCTTT,CASSQGSGSNTEAFF
TRBJ2-7,TRBD1,NA,TRBV19,TGTGCCAGTAGTGGGCAGGACAGGTCTACGGGGGAGCAGTACTTC,CASSGQDRSTGEQYF
TRBJ2-5,NA,NA,TRBV19,TGTGCCAGTAGTATAGGAGCAGGGGTAAGGACCCAGTACTTC,CASSIGAGVRTQYF
TRBJ1-1,NA,NA,TRBV15,TGTGCCACCAATCTGGGGGGGGACACTGAAGCTTTCTTT,CATNLGGDTEAFF
TRBJ2-7,TRBD2,NA,TRBV20-1,TGCAGTGCTAGTCTTACTAGCGGGGGCCGGCAGCAGTACTTC,CSASLTSGGRQQYF
TRBJ1-5,NA,NA,TRBV20-1,TGCAGTGCTAGTTCCCGAGGGGACAATAGCAATCAGCCCCAGCATTTT,CSASSRGDNSNQPQHF
TRBJ2-2,TRBD2,NA,TRBV5-1,TGCGCCAGCAGCTTTGCCGGGACTAGCGCGACCGGGGAGCTGTTTTTT,CASSFAGTSATGELFF
TRBJ2-5,NA,once,TRBV29-1,TGCAGCGTTCCCCACGGAGAGACCCAGTACTTC,CSVPHGETQYF
TRBJ2-4,NA,NA,TRBV23-1,TGCGCCAGCAGTCAATCGATGGGCTCTATCGCCAAAAACATTCAGTACTTC,CASSQSMGSIAKNIQYF
TRBJ2-5,NA,NA,TRBV18,TGTGCCAGCTCACCAAGTCAGCAAGAGACCCAGTACTTC,CASSPSQQETQYF
TRBJ2-2,NA,NA,TRBV5-5,TGTGCCAGCAGCTTGGCTTCGAGGGGGGAGCTGTTTTTT,CASSLASRGELFF
TRBJ2-1,NA,NA,TRBV15,TGTGCCACCAGCACCTGGACAGAAAGCTCCTACAATGAGCAGTTCTTC,CATSTWTESSYNEQFF
TRBJ2-7,TRBD1,NA,TRBV5-1,TGCGCCAGCAGCCGGGACAGGGGAGTAGACGAGCAGTACTTC,CASSRDRGVDEQYF
TRBJ2-5,NA,NA,TRBV18,TGTGCCAGCTCACCAGACTTGCAAGAGACCCAGTACTTC,CASSPDLQETQYF
TRBJ2-3,NA,NA,TRBV4-1,TGCGCCAGCAGCCAAGTTTATCTGTTAGATACGCAGTATTTT,CASSQVYLLDTQYF
TRBJ2-7,TRBD1,NA,TRBV3-1/TRBV3-2,TGTGCCAGCAGCCGCAGGGGGCTTTACGAGCAGTACTTC,CASSRRGLYEQYF
TRBJ1-4,NA,NA,TRBV19,TGTGCCAGTAGTGAGCGGGCAACTAATGAAAAACTGTTTTTT,CASSERATNEKLFF
TRBJ2-3,TRBD2,NA,TRBV3-1/TRBV3-2,TGTGCCAGCAGCCAGAAACGACTAGCGGGGAGCACAGATACGCAGTATTTT,CASSQKRLAGSTDTQYF
TRBJ2-5,TRBD1,once,TRBV5-8,TGTGCCAGCAGCTCAGGGGACAGGCTCACGCTAGAGACCCAGTACTTC,CASSSGDRLTLETQYF
TRBJ1-3,NA,NA,TRBV4-2,TGTGCCAGCAGCCAACGTCGAGGGAGGATGATCTCTGGAAACACCATATATTTT,CASSQRRGRMISGNTIYF
TRBJ1-1,TRBD1,NA,TRBV3-1/TRBV3-2,TGTGCCAGCAGCCAGAACGCAGGGGGCAAAGCTTTCTTT,CASSQNAGGKAFF
TRBJ1-2,NA,NA,TRBV7-9,TGTGCCAGCACGACGGGAGGATATGGCTACACCTTC,CASTTGGYGYTF
TRBJ2-5,NA,NA,TRBV6-5,TGTGCCAGCATCTCAAGCCCGGGGAGCGGAGAGACCCAGTACTTC,CASISSPGSGETQYF
TRBJ1-2,NA,many,TRBV6-5,TGTGCCAGCAGTTACTCGGCAGTTTCTGTCTATGGCTACACCTTC,CASSYSAVSVYGYTF
TRBJ2-1,TRBD2,few,TRBV28,TGTGCCAGCAGTTTATTCGGGGGGGCCCCGCGCTCCTACAATGAGCAGTTCTTC,CASSLFGGAPRSYNEQFF
TRBJ1-1,TRBD1,NA,TRBV2,TGTGCCAGCAGGGGACAGCCGAACACTGAAGCTTTCTTT,CASRGQPNTEAFF
TRBJ1-1,NA,NA,TRBV27,TGTGCCAGCAGTTTAATCGGGCCAACAGGGAGAACTGAAGCTTTCTTT,CASSLIGPTGRTEAFF
TRBJ1-2,TRBD1,NA,TRBV30,TGTGCCTCAGGATGGACAGGCGCCCCGAACTCCTATGGCTACACCTTC,CASGWTGAPNSYGYTF
TRBJ1-5,NA,few,TRBV3-1/TRBV3-2,TGTGCCAGCAGCCAAGGTTTAAGCAATCAGCCCCAGCATTTT,CASSQGLSNQPQHF
TRBJ2-5,NA,NA,TRBV5-5,TGTGCCAGCAGCTTGGGGCGGACAGATACGCAAGAGACCCAGTACTTC,CASSLGRTDTQETQYF
TRBJ1-2,NA,NA,TRBV5-6,TGTGCCAGCAGCTTGGAACAGGCTAACTATGGCTACACCTTC,CASSLEQANYGYTF
TRBJ2-3,NA,once,TRBV2,TGTGCCAGCAGTGAAGGGTCCGGGGGAACAGATACGCAGTATTTT,CASSEGSGGTDTQYF
TRBJ2-7,TRBD2,NA,TRBV27,TGTGCCAGCAGTTCTCTACCCGTGAGGTGGGGTAGCGGGCCGTACGAGCAGTACTTC,CASSSLPVRWGSGPYEQYF
TRBJ1-5,TRBD1,NA,TRBV27,TGTGCCAGCAGTTTGGGACAGAGCTATCAGCCCCAGCATTTT,CASSLGQSYQPQHF
TRBJ2-3,TRBD1,NA,TRBV7-2,TGTGCCAGCAGCTTGAGGACAGGAAGATTGGATTTT,CASSLRTGRLDF